One and the same sample provided the 23 T cell receptor beta chains below, sequenced in a study of blood T cell repertoires in COVID-19. The repertoire was sequenced with immunoSEQ multiplex PCR; TCRdb's copy has only in-frame clones and lacks some. The sample has over 200,000 clones, 75% to 90% seen once; the top ten hold 2.7%. The material sequenced was peripheral blood. Receptors were obtained from a man aged 25 to 40 with COVID-19, enrolled during active disease.

The V call is TRBV18, the J call TRBJ1-5, with D tentatively TRBD1 (5 bases). Germline V CDR1 and CDR2: KGHSH, LQKENI. Between the trimmed V and J ends, which lost 3 bases and 2 bases, there was a span of 11 bases. The CDR3 extends over 15 amino acids. This chain's CDR3 is CASSPWDSGNQPQHF. The CDR3 bases are TGTGCCAGCTCACCTTGGGACTCTGGCAATCAGCCCCAGCATTTT. The entire variable domain, with the rest obtained from reference TRBV18 and TRBJ1-5, is as follows: NAGVMQNPRHLVRRRGQEARLRCSPMKGHSHVYWYRQLPEEGLKFMVYLQKENIIDESGMPKERFSAEFPKEGPSILRIQQVVRGDSAAYFCASSPWDSGNQPQHFGDGTRLSIL.

This clone has only a few counts. The gene calls are TRBV5-1 and TRBJ1-3; weak D call: TRBD1 (5 bases). Germline values: CDR1 SGHRS, CDR2 YFSETQ. V lost 2 bases, J lost 0 bases, and 15 bases lay in between. The CDR3 loop spans 17 amino acids. In DNA, the CDR3 is TGCGCCAGCAGCTTACACCTAACAGGCAACTCTGGAAACACCATATATTTT. Translating gives CASSLHLTGNSGNTIYF.

The rearrangement uses TRBV4-2 and TRBJ2-7; 10 bases map to TRBD2. Germline V gives CDR1 LGHNA, CDR2 YNFKEQ. The CDR3 sequence is 15 residues long. Trimming removed 3 bases from V and 5 bases from J; junction bases left unmatched: 7. Written as DNA, the CDR3 is TGTGCCAGCAGCCAGGCAGCGGGAGGGCCTAACGAGCAGTACTTC. Amino acid sequence: CASSQAAGGPNEQYF.

The chain carries TRBV7-9 and TRBJ1-1; tentative D call: TRBD1 (5 bases). The germline V gene encodes CDR1 SEHNR and CDR2 FQNEAQ (reference sequence). V gave up 1 base and J gave up 9 bases, with 15 bases separating them. The CDR3 runs to 14 residues. CDR3 protein: CASSLDMFGAKAFF. The DNA of the CDR3 is TGTGCCAGCAGCTTAGATATGTTTGGGGCCAAAGCTTTCTTT.

V gene TRBV6-5 combines with J gene TRBJ1-2, with D perhaps TRBD1 (5 bases). From germline, CDR1 is MNHEY and CDR2 SVGAGI. This CDR3 contains 15 residues. Trimming left V 7 bases short and J 4 bases short, with 19 bases between. The CDR3 nucleotides are TGTGCCAGCAACATCAACGATCAGGGTCCCTATGGCTACACCTTC. Its protein is CASNINDQGPYGYTF.

J is TRBJ2-2 and V is TRBV3-1 (or the pseudogene TRBV3-2), with 10 positions matching TRBD1. CDR1 and CDR2 (germline): LGHDT, YNNKEL (reference sequence). The CDR3 is 16 amino acids. The ends lost 1 base at V and 6 bases at J; junction bases unmatched: 5. The CDR3 DNA follows: TGTGCCAGCAGCCAAGCGGGACAGGGGAAAGCCGGGGAGCTGTTTTTT. Translating gives CASSQAGQGKAGELFF.

The CDR3 region has the DNA TGTGCCAGCAGCCCAAGCCCTACACGACAGGGGGGATTGAACACTGAAGCTTTCTTT. Amino acid sequence: CASSPSPTRQGGLNTEAFF. The V gene is TRBV7-2, the J gene TRBJ1-1; 9 bases map to TRBD1. The CDR3 covers 19 residues. V gave up 5 bases and J gave up 0 bases; unmatched junction bases: 16. Germline values: CDR1 SGHTA, CDR2 FQGNSA. Full variable domain (missing parts from reference TRBV7-2 and TRBJ1-1): GAGVSQSPSNKVTEKGKDVELRCDPISGHTALYWYRQSLGQGLEFLIYFQGNSAPDKSGLPSDRFSAERTGGSVSTLTIQRTQQEDSAVYLCASSPSPTRQGGLNTEAFFGQGTRLTVV.

The count of this clone is one. The chain combines TRBV5-1 with TRBJ1-4; 9 nucleotides align to TRBD1. The V gene's germline CDR1 is SGHRS and CDR2 YFSETQ. The CDR3 is made up of 16 amino acids. With V trimmed by 1 base and J by 8 bases, 9 bases remained unmatched. The CDR3: CASSLWGTGGGEKLFF. The DNA for the CDR3 is TGCGCCAGCAGCTTGTGGGGCACAGGGGGCGGCGAAAAACTGTTTTTT.

This rearrangement joins TRBV25-1 to TRBJ1-2; D is unresolved. Trimming shortened V by 3 bases and J by 4 bases, and 12 bases separated the two germline ends. Germline values: CDR1 MGHDK, CDR2 SYGVNS. This CDR3 has 14 amino acids. The CDR3 reads CASSDMAEFYGYTF. DNA of the CDR3: TGTGCCAGCAGTGATATGGCAGAATTCTATGGCTACACCTTC.

This rearrangement joins TRBV18 to TRBJ2-7; 7 bases are a match to TRBD2. V lost 2 bases to trimming and J lost 5 bases; unmatched junction nucleotides: 0. The length of the CDR3 is 12 residues. Germline CDR1 is KGHSH and CDR2 is LQKENI. CDR3: CASSPGGDEQYF. The CDR3 DNA is TGTGCCAGCTCACCAGGGGGGGACGAGCAGTACTTC.

This clone occurred a few times. CDR3 amino acids: CASRMTDGDNSPLHF. Written as DNA, the CDR3 is TGTGCCAGCAGAATGACAGACGGAGATAATTCACCCCTCCACTTT. This chain uses TRBV7-3 with TRBJ1-6, with D perhaps TRBD1 (5 bases). Trimming took 6 bases from V and 5 from J, leaving 14 bases between them. Germline V gives CDR1 SGHTA, CDR2 FQGTGA. The CDR3 sequence is 15 residues long.

CDR3 region: CATKGAGANVLTF. The CDR3 DNA is TGTGCCACCAAAGGGGCTGGGGCCAACGTCCTGACTTTC. The rearrangement uses TRBV24-1 and TRBJ2-6, with a possible D match to TRBD1 (5 bases). Germline CDR1 is KGHDR and CDR2 is SFDVKD. The CDR3 loop spans 13 amino acids. The V end was cut by 8 bases, the J end by 2 bases, with 6 bases between.

Written as DNA, the CDR3 is TGTGCCAGCAGTTACCAGACTAGCGGGGAGAACAATGAGCAGTTCTTC. Its protein is CASSYQTSGENNEQFF. The rearrangement uses TRBV6-5 and TRBJ2-1; 11 bases map to TRBD2. The CDR3 length is 16 residues. Germline CDR1 and CDR2: MNHEY and SVGAGI. Trimming removed 2 bases from V and 5 bases from J; junction bases left unmatched: 5.

This clone was counted a few times. The rearrangement uses TRBV6-1 and TRBJ1-5, with a possible D match to TRBD1 (5 bases). CDR3 size: 14 residues. CDR1 and CDR2 from the germline V gene are MNHNS and SASEGT. Trimming left V 2 bases short and J 4 bases short, with 9 bases between. In DNA, the CDR3 is TGTGCCAGCAGTGAACGGCAGGGTAATCAGCCCCAGCATTTT. Protein product: CASSERQGNQPQHF.

This clone was recorded once. This sequence joins TRBV28 and TRBJ1-1; 7 nucleotides match TRBD1. The CDR3 length is 15 residues. V was clipped by 2 bases and J by 1 base; unmatched bases: 4. Per germline, CDR1 MDHEN and CDR2 SYDVKM. The CDR3 DNA reads TGTGCCAGCAGTTTAGAACAGGGGAAGAACACTGAAGCTTTCTTT. Protein: CASSLEQGKNTEAFF.

The chain is built from TRBV6-6 and TRBJ1-1, with 10 nucleotides matching TRBD1. The CDR3 contains 17 residues. Germline-derived CDR1 and CDR2 are MNHNY and SVGAGI (reference sequence). After removal of 5 bases from V and 4 bases from J, the junction contained 13 bases not matched to a gene. CDR3 residues: CASSRPGTGARATEAFF. In nucleotides, the CDR3 is TGTGCCAGCAGTCGACCCGGGACAGGGGCGAGGGCCACTGAAGCTTTCTTT.

The chain carries TRBV19 and TRBJ1-2, with D hard to call. The CDR3 contains 14 residues. V lost 4 bases to trimming and J lost 5 bases, with 14 bases between them. The germline CDR1 and CDR2 sequences are LNHDA and SQIVND (reference sequence). The DNA of the CDR3 is TGTGCCAGTAGTACCGGTCCGAACGAATATGGCTACACCTTC. As protein: CASSTGPNEYGYTF.

The chain links TRBV19 to TRBJ1-2; D is ambiguous. Trimming took 5 bases from V and 3 from J, leaving 19 bases between them. CDR1 LNHDA and CDR2 SQIVND come from the germline V gene (reference sequence). The CDR3 spans 16 residues. The CDR3 DNA follows: TGTGCCAGTAGTCTAGTTGTCATGGACGGGGACTATGGCTACACCTTC. Its translation: CASSLVVMDGDYGYTF.

Written as DNA, the CDR3 is TGCGCCAGCAGCTTGGAGACAGGAAATGAAAAACTGTTTTTT. Amino acid sequence: CASSLETGNEKLFF. The chain combines TRBV5-1 with TRBJ1-4, with D possibly TRBD1 on 6 matching bases. Per germline, CDR1 SGHRS and CDR2 YFSETQ. The CDR3 contains 14 residues. V was pared by 0 bases and J by 5 bases, with 8 bases between.

The rearrangement uses TRBV19 and TRBJ2-7; TRBD1 is a possible D gene (5 bases). Trimming stripped 6 bases from V and 4 bases from J, with 16 bases between. In germline, CDR1 is LNHDA, CDR2 SQIVND (reference sequence). This CDR3 comprises 14 residues. DNA for the CDR3: TGTGCCAGTAGCTGGACAACGCCTTCGTACGAGCAGTACTTC. Its protein product is CASSWTTPSYEQYF. The whole variable domain, remainder taken from reference TRBV19 and TRBJ2-7, is DGGITQSPKYLFRKEGQNVTLSCEQNLNHDAMYWYRQDPGQGLRLIYYSQIVNDFQKGDIAEGYSVSREKKESFPLTVTSAQKNPTAFYLCASSWTTPSYEQYFGPGTRLTVT.

The chain is built from TRBV5-1 and TRBJ1-4; D uncertain. The germline CDR1 and CDR2 sequences are SGHRS and YFSETQ. V lost 4 bases to trimming and J lost 2 bases, with 9 bases between them. The CDR3 totals 14 residues. CDR3 amino acids: CASSLVETNEKLFF. The CDR3 nucleotides are TGCGCCAGCAGCCTAGTGGAGACTAATGAAAAACTGTTTTTT.

V gene TRBV9 combines with J gene TRBJ1-3; D call uncertain. Germline values: CDR1 SGDLS, CDR2 YYNGEE. Trimming cost V 3 bases and J 4 bases, with 17 bases left between them. This CDR3 has 16 residues. CDR3 in DNA: TGTGCCAGCAGCGAAGCCGTCGGGGTAGGAGGAAACACCATATATTTT. Its protein product is CASSEAVGVGGNTIYF.

The chain has TRBV28 and TRBJ2-4, with D possibly TRBD2 on 5 matching bases. The V and J ends lost 5 bases and 2 bases respectively, with 7 bases between them. This CDR3 region has 13 residues. Germline V gene sequence: CDR1 MDHEN, CDR2 SYDVKM. The CDR3 sequence is CASSDGTKNIQYF. In DNA, the CDR3 is TGTGCCAGCAGTGACGGGACCAAAAACATTCAGTACTTC.